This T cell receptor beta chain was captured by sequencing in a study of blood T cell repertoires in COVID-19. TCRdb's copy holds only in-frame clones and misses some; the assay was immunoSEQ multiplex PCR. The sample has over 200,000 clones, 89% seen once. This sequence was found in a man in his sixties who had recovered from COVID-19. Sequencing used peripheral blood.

The CDR3 region has the DNA TGTGCCAGCAGTGACTCCGGGGGAGTCCTCCACTTT. Protein: CASSDSGGVLHF. This sequence joins TRBV6-4 and TRBJ1-6, with a weak D call TRBD1 (5 bases). There are 12 residues in the CDR3. The germline V and J ends were trimmed by 0 bases and 15 bases, with 9 bases remaining between them. Per the germline V gene, CDR1 is MRHNA and CDR2 is SNTAGT.